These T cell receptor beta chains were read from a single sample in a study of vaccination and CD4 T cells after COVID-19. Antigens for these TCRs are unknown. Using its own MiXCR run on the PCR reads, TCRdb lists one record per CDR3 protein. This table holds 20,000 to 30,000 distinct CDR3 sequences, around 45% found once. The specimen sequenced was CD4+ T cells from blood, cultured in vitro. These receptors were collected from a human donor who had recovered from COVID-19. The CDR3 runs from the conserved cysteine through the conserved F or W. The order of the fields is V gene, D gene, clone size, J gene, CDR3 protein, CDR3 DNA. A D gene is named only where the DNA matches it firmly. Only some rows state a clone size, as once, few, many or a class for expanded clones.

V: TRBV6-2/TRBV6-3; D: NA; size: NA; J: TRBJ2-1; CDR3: CASGQTYNEQFF; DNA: TGTGCCAGCGGACAGACGTACAATGAGCAGTTCTTC
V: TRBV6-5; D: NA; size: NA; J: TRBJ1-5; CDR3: CASSYTGLTNQPQHF; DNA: TGTGCCAGCAGTTACACGGGGCTGACTAATCAGCCCCAGCATTTT
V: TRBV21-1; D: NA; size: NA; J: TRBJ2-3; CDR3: CASSSDGLASTDTQYF; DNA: TGTGCCAGCAGCTCGGACGGTCTAGCGAGCACAGATACGCAGTATTTT
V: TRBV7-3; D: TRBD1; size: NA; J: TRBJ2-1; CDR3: CASSFTRDRVSGEQFF; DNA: TGTGCCAGCAGCTTTACCAGGGACAGGGTGTCGGGTGAGCAGTTCTTC
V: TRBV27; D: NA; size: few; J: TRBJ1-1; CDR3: CASRMNTEAFF; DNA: TGTGCCAGCAGAATGAACACTGAAGCTTTCTTT
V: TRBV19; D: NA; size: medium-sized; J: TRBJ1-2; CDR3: CASSIEDSRGYTF; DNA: TGTGCCAGTAGTATTGAGGACTCTAGGGGCTACACCTTC
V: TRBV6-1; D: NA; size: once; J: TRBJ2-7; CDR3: CASRRTGSREQYF; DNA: TGTGCCAGCAGACGCACAGGGTCTCGCGAGCAGTACTTC
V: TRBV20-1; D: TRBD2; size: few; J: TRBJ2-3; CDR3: CSADGRTSGSTDTQYF; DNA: TGCAGTGCTGACGGCCGGACTAGCGGGAGTACAGATACGCAGTATTTT
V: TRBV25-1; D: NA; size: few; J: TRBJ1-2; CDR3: CASSDLRDYYGYTF; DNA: TGTGCCAGCAGTGACCTCCGGGACTACTATGGCTACACCTTC
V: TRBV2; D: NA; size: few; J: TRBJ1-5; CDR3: CASRGEGGLGNQPQHF; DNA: TGTGCCAGCAGGGGCGAGGGGGGATTGGGCAATCAGCCCCAGCATTTT
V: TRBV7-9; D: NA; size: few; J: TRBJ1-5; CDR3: CASSPGDGGNQPQHF; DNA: TGTGCCAGCAGCCCGGGAGACGGTGGAAATCAGCCCCAGCATTTT
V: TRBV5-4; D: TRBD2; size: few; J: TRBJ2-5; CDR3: CASSTGLAGEGETQYF; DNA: TGTGCCAGCAGCACTGGACTAGCGGGAGAGGGGGAGACCCAGTACTTC
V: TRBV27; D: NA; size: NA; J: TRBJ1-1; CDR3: CASRSLMNTEAFF; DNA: TGTGCCAGCAGGAGCCTCATGAACACTGAAGCTTTCTTT
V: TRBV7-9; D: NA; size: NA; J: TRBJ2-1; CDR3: CASSLAGLSYNEQFF; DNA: TGTGCCAGCAGCTTAGCTGGCCTCTCCTACAATGAGCAGTTCTTC
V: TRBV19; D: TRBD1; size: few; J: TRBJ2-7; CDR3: CASSSRTGNSYEQYF; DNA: TGTGCCAGTAGTAGTCGGACAGGGAACTCCTACGAGCAGTACTTC
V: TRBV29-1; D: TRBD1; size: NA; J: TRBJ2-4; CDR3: CSVATGPGDIQYF; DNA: TGCAGCGTTGCGACAGGGCCAGGGGACATTCAGTACTTC
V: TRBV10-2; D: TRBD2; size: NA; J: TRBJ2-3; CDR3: CASMEAGRRTDTQYF; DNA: TGCGCCAGCATGGAGGCCGGGAGGCGCACAGATACGCAGTATTTT
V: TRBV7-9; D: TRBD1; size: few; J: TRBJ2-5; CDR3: CASRMTGGGETQYF; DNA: TGTGCCAGCAGAATGACAGGGGGCGGGGAGACCCAGTACTTC
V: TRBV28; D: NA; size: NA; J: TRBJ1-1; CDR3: CASTPGALGTEAFF; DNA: TGTGCCAGCACCCCTGGGGCCTTGGGCACTGAAGCTTTCTTT
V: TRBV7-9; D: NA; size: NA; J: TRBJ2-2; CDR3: CASSLRDRRTGELFF; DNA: TGTGCCAGCAGCTTGCGTGACAGACGCACCGGGGAGCTGTTTTTT
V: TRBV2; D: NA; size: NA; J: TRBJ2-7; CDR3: CASKQEQASREQYF; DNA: TGTGCCAGCAAGCAAGAACAGGCGTCCCGCGAGCAGTACTTC
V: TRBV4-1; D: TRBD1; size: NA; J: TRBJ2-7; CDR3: CASSQAGPGQGYEQYF; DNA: TGCGCCAGCAGCCAAGCCGGCCCGGGACAGGGCTACGAGCAGTACTTC
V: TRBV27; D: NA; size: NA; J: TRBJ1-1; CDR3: CASSSGAGRGLTEAFF; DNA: TGTGCCAGCAGTTCCGGGGCGGGGCGGGGACTCACTGAAGCTTTCTTT
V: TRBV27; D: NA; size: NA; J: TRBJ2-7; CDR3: CASSFSGSKIGVYEQYF; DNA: TGTGCCAGCAGTTTCTCCGGGTCGAAAATAGGGGTCTACGAGCAGTACTTC
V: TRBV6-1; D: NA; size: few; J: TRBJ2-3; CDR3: CASSSGGTATDTQYF; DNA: TGTGCCAGCTCTTCTGGGGGGACAGCCACAGATACGCAGTATTTT
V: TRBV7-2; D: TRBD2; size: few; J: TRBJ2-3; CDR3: CASSLLITSGTDTQYF; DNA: TGTGCCAGCAGCTTATTAATCACTAGCGGCACAGATACGCAGTATTTT
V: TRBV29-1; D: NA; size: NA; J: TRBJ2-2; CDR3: CSVEAHLNTGELFF; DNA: TGCAGCGTTGAGGCGCATCTGAACACCGGGGAGCTGTTTTTT
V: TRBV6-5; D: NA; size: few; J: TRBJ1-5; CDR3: CASSYCLRGIYQPQHF; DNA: TGTGCCAGCAGTTATTGCCTTCGAGGAATATATCAGCCCCAGCATTTT
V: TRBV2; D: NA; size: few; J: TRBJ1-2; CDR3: CASSRDTYGYTF; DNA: TGTGCCAGCAGCCGGGACACTTATGGCTACACCTTC
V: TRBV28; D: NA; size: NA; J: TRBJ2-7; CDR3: CASSSAGGSYEQYF; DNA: TGTGCCAGCAGTTCGGCCGGGGGTTCCTACGAGCAGTACTTC
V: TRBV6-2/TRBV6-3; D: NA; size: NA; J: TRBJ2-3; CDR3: CASSDRGPSTDTQYF; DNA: TGTGCCAGCAGTGATAGGGGTCCTAGCACAGATACGCAGTATTTT
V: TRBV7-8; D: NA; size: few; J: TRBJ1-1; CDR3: CASSPGRGTEAFF; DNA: TGTGCCAGCAGCCCCGGCCGGGGCACTGAAGCTTTCTTT
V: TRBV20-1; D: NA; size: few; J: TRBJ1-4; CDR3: CSARGRTDGKLFF; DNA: TGCAGTGCTAGAGGACGGACAGACGGAAAACTGTTTTTT
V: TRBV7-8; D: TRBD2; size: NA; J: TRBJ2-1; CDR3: CASSLTSAEQFF; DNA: TGTGCCAGCAGCTTGACTAGCGCCGAGCAGTTCTTC
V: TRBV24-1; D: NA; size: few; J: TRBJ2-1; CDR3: CATSDSGSRNEQFF; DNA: TGTGCCACCAGTGATTCGGGGTCGAGGAATGAGCAGTTCTTC
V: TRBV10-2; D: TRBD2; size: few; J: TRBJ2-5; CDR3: CASAGARETQYF; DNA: TGCGCCAGCGCGGGAGCACGAGAGACCCAGTACTTC
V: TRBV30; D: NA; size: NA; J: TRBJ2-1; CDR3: CAWSRVVNEQFF; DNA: TGTGCCTGGAGTAGGGTCGTCAATGAGCAGTTCTTC